This entry concerns a single T cell receptor (beta chain). This clonotype occurred a few times. What antigen it recognizes has not been identified. The record has no base qualities; no much larger clone is one base away. The method behind the library was PCR. The instrument was an Illumina HiSeq 2500. TCR library preparation used molecular barcoding, with unique molecular identifiers applied to normalize quantification of the TCRbeta repertoire. TCRdb redid the processing of the public reads, applying fastp at Q25 and MiXCR, and retained in-frame beta chains. One record per CDR3 amino acid sequence lists the most common genes and DNA. A total of about 200,000 distinct CDR3 sequences appear in this sample, around a sixth of them only once. The top ten constitute 40% to 50% of the sample. The data originate from a study of T-cell reconstitution after alpha-beta-depleted transplantation in children (dated by TCRdb to the mid-2010s). A note on the overall study: T-cell immune reconstitution after TCRalphabeta/CD19-depleted allogeneic hematopoietic cell transplantation in children was quantitatively tracked in the study by means of TCR repertoire profiling.

What the work shows at the level of the full study, not this receptor alone: The frequencies of hyperexpanded clones fell over the following months, and after one year, T-cell counts and TCRbeta diversity were mostly attributed to newly produced T cells. In some patients, high TCRbeta diversity at day 60 was attributed to recipient T cells and intrathymic progenitors that had survived conditioning. About two months after transplant, the apparently early recovery of alphabetaT-cell counts reportedly depended on just several hundred clones that had expanded rapidly and came from non-depleted graft cells.

The treatment or condition label, read with the paper, signifies: allogeneic hematopoietic cell transplantation with graft depleted of TCRalphabeta T cells and CD19 B cells. TCRalphabeta/CD19-depleted allogeneic hematopoietic cell grafts were given to the transplant recipients, all of whom were children. Including cysteine and phenylalanine, the CDR3 has 16 amino acids. The sequence is cut down to CDR3 DNA, 48 bases in frame from base 1. V loses 3 bases at its end and J loses 7 bases; junction bases beyond the gene matches: 11. In the germline V gene, CDR1 corresponds to SGHAT and CDR2 to FQNNGV. Sequenced material: PBMCs, mostly from graft donor cells, taken 360 days after TCRalphabeta/CD19-depleted stem cell transplant. Rearrangement joined TRBV11-2 to TRBJ2-1, with 8 bases matching TRBD1. The sequence was collected from a male patient aged 2 to 10 who had a stem cell transplant for acute lymphoblastic leukemia, so the T cells may come from the graft donor. Here the CDR3 is given as CASSFGAGGAVNEQFF. The DNA sequence is as follows: TGTGCCAGCAGCTTCGGCGCAGGGGGCGCGGTGAATGAGCAGTTCTTC.